The clone carrying this TCR beta chain was seen more than once but under ten times. Its antigen is undetermined. The data originate from a study of beta chain features in type 1 diabetes. The study, taken as a whole, reports: PCR may have favored shorter templates equally in patients and controls. Researchers report that Type 1 diabetes patients had moderately but significantly shorter TCRB CDR3s across all four CD4+ subsets.

Expressed TCRB transcripts were sequenced because the entire RNA isolate underwent reverse transcription. The protocol was immunoSEQ multiplex PCR, while the TCRdb copy is restricted to in-frame clones and leaves out a portion. The sample lists 200,000 to 300,000 clones; about 14% were seen once. CDR1 is ENHRY and CDR2 is SYGVKD in the germline V gene. The V end lost 4 bases, the J end lost 3 bases, and 27 bases lay between the germline ends. This CDR3 region has 19 residues. This receptor was obtained from a man in his thirties or forties with type 1 diabetes. The chain couples TRBV10-3 to TRBJ2-5; weak D call: TRBD2 (6 bases). Sequenced sample: naive CD4+ T cells from blood. The CDR3 region is CAISGGAEWGPGGKETQYF. The CDR3 nucleotides are TGTGCCATCAGTGGAGGAGCTGAGTGGGGACCTGGGGGGAAAGAGACCCAGTACTTC.